Listed below are T cell receptor beta chains from one sample, sequenced in a study of blood T cell repertoires in COVID-19. The protocol was immunoSEQ multiplex PCR, while the TCRdb copy is restricted to in-frame clones and leaves out a portion. This sample yields 130,000 to 150,000 clones, of which under 90% are seen a single time; roughly 34% belongs to the top ten. Material for sequencing was peripheral blood. The receptors come from a human donor in a cohort sampled during active COVID-19. Both conserved end residues are part of each CDR3. D genes are given only for firm matches. Only part of the rows carry a size: once, few, many, or a class if the clone is expanded.

d_call	j_call	clone_size	cdr3_length	v_call	cdr3_nt	cdr3_aa
NA	TRBJ2-2	once	13	TRBV9	TGTGCCAGCAGCGTCTGGAGCCTCGGGGAGCTGTTTTTT	CASSVWSLGELFF
NA	TRBJ1-6	NA	16	TRBV3-1/TRBV3-2	TGTGCCAGCAGCCAAGTTAGGAGCTCCTATAATTCACCCCTCCACTTT	CASSQVRSSYNSPLHF
NA	TRBJ2-3	NA	15	TRBV4-1	TGCGCCAGCAGCCAAGGGCAACCCAACACAGATACGCAGTATTTT	CASSQGQPNTDTQYF
TRBD1	TRBJ1-1	NA	14	TRBV6-5	TGTGCCAGCAGACCGGGACAGGGAATCACTGAAGCTTTCTTT	CASRPGQGITEAFF
NA	TRBJ2-1	NA	14	TRBV11-2	TGTGCCAGCAGCTTTTTCGATGGCACCAATGAGCAGTTCTTC	CASSFFDGTNEQFF
TRBD1	TRBJ1-2	NA	15	TRBV7-9	TGTGCCAGCAGCTTAGTTGGGCGGACAGGTTATGGCTACACCTTC	CASSLVGRTGYGYTF
TRBD1	TRBJ2-5	NA	15	TRBV19	TGTGCCAGTAGTATAAACCGGGACAGGCGGGAGACCCAGTACTTC	CASSINRDRRETQYF
NA	TRBJ2-3	NA	17	TRBV4-3	TGCGCCAGCAGCCAAATCAACGGGGGAACTAGCACAGATACGCAGTATTTT	CASSQINGGTSTDTQYF
NA	TRBJ2-7	NA	14	TRBV7-8	TGTGCCAGCAGCACCCTATTACGGGGAGACGAGCAGTACTTC	CASSTLLRGDEQYF
TRBD1	TRBJ1-2	NA	12	TRBV9	TGTGCCAGCAGCGCCACAGGGGGGGGCTACACCTTC	CASSATGGGYTF
NA	TRBJ1-5	once	15	TRBV5-1	TGCGCCAGCAGCTTGGCAGGGGTAAGGTATCAGCCCCAGCATTTT	CASSLAGVRYQPQHF
NA	TRBJ1-4	NA	16	TRBV28	TGTGCCAGCAGTTTACCGGATCAGGCAACTAATGAAAAACTGTTTTTT	CASSLPDQATNEKLFF
NA	TRBJ1-1	NA	14	TRBV2	TGTGCCAGCAGTGCCTTGAGGGTGAACACTGAAGCTTTCTTT	CASSALRVNTEAFF
NA	TRBJ1-2	NA	16	TRBV7-8	TGTGCCAGCAGCGGCCCGACAGGTTTGGGGAACTATGGCTACACCTTC	CASSGPTGLGNYGYTF
NA	TRBJ1-5	NA	13	TRBV18	TGTGCCAGCTCACCTGAAAAGGGGCAGCCCCAGCATTTT	CASSPEKGQPQHF
NA	TRBJ2-5	NA	15	TRBV5-5	TGTGCCAGCAGCCCTACCTCTGAGGGCCGGGGGACCCAGTACTTC	CASSPTSEGRGTQYF